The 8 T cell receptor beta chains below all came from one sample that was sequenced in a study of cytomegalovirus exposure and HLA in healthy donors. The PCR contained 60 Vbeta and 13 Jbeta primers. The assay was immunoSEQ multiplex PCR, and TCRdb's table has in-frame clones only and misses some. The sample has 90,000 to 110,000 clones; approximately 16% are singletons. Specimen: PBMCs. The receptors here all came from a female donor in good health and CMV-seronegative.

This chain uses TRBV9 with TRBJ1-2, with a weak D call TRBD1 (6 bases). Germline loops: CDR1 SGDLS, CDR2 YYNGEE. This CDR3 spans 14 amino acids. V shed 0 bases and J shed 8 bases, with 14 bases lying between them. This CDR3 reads CASSVDAGARGYTF. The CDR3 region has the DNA TGTGCCAGCAGCGTAGACGCGGGGGCGCGGGGCTACACCTTC. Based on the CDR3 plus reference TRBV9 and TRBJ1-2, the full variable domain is DSGVTQTPKHLITATGQRVTLRCSPRSGDLSVYWYQQSLDQGLQFLIQYYNGEERAKGNILERFSAQQFPDLHSELNLSSLELGDSALYFCASSVDAGARGYTFGSGTRLTVV.

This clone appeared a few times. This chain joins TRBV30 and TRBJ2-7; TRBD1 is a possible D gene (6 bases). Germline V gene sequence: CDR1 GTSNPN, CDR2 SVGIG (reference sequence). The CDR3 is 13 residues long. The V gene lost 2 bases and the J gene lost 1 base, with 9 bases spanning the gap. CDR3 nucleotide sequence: TGTGCCTGGAGTTGGACAGATTCCTACGAGCAGTACTTC. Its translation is CAWSWTDSYEQYF. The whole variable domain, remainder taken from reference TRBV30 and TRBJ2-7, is SQTIHQWPATLVQPVGSPLSLECTVEGTSNPNLYWYRQAAGRGLQLLFYSVGIGQISSEVPQNLSASRPQDRQFILSSKKLLLSDSGFYLCAWSWTDSYEQYFGPGTRLTVT.

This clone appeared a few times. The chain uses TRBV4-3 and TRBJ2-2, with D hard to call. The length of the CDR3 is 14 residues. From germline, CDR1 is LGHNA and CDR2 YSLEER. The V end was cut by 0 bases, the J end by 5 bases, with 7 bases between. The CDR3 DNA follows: TGCGCCAGCAGCCAAGATAGTTCGACCGGGGAGCTGTTTTTT. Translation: CASSQDSSTGELFF.

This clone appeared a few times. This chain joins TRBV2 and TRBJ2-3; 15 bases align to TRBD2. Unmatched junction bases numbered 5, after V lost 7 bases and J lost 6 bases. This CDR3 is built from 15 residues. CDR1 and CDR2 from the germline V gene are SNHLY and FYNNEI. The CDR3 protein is CASTGTSGRMDTQYF. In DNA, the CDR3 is TGTGCCAGCACCGGGACTAGCGGGAGGATGGATACGCAGTATTTT.

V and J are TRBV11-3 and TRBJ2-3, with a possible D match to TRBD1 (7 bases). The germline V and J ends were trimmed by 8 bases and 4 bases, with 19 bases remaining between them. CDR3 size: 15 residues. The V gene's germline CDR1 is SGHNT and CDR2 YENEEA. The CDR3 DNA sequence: TGTGCCAGCCAGGGGGGTCTAGGTGGTGCAGATACGCAGTATTTT. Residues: CASQGGLGGADTQYF.

The CDR3 is CASSVAGGFRDTQYF. As DNA, the CDR3 is TGTGCCAGCAGCGTAGCAGGAGGCTTCCGAGATACGCAGTATTTT. The chain employs TRBV9 and TRBJ2-3, with D possibly being TRBD2 (5 bases). The CDR3 covers 15 residues. Germline CDR1 reads SGDLS; CDR2 reads YYNGEE. The germline V and J ends were trimmed by 0 bases and 5 bases, with 13 bases remaining between them.

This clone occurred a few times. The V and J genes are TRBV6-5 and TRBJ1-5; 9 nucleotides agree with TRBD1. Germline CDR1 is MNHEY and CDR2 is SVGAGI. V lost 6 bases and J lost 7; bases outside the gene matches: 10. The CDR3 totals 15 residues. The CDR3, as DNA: TGTGCCAGCAGACAGGGACAGGGTTTCGGACAGCCCCAGCATTTT. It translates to CASRQGQGFGQPQHF.

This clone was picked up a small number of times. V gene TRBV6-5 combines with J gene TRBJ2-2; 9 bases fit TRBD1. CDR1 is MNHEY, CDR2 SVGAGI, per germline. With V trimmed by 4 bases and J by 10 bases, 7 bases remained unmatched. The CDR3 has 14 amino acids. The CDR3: CASSSGQGALELFF. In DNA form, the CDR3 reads TGTGCCAGCAGTTCGGGACAGGGCGCCCTGGAGCTGTTTTTT.